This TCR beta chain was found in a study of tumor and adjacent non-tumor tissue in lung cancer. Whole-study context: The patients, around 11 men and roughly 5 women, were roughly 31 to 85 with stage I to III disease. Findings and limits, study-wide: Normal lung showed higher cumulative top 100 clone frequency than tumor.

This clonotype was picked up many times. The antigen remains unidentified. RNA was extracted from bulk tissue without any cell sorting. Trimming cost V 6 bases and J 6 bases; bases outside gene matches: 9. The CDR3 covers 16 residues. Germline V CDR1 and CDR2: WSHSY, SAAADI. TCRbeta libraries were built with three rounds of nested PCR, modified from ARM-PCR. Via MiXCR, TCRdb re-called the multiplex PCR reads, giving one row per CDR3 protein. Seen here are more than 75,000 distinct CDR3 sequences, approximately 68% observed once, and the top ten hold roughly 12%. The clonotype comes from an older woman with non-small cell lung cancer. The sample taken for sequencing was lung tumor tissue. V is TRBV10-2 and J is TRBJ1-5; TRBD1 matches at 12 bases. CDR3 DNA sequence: TGCGCCAGCAGCATGGGGACAGGGGGCCACAGTCAGCCCCAGCATTTT. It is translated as CASSMGTGGHSQPQHF.